Below, 23 T cell receptor beta chains from the same sample are listed, as sequenced in a study of response to subunit inactivated influenza vaccine. A single record per CDR3 protein comes from TCRdb applying MiXCR to the RT-PCR reads. The table records about 190,000 distinct CDR3 sequences, 13% to 15% of them present only once. Sequences were derived from CD8+ T cells sorted from PBMCs, sampled around 5 days after vaccination. The receptors stem from a man aged 45-65 years who received an inactivated influenza vaccine.

A note on this clonotype: The junction departs from germline at one end; a sequencing error may be responsible. The gene calls are TRBV9 and TRBJ2-7; no clear D. The CDR3 consists of 15 residues. CDR1 and CDR2 (germline): SGDLS, YYNGEE. The CDR3 nucleotides read TGTGCCAGCGGCGTAGGAACGGCCCGCGCCTACGAGCAGTACTTC. Translated: CASGVGTARAYEQYF.

J is TRBJ1-1 and V is TRBV7-9; D is uncertain. The CDR3 is made up of 11 amino acids. The V gene lost 5 bases and the J gene lost 7 bases, with 8 bases spanning the gap. CDR1 is SEHNR and CDR2 is FQNEAQ in the germline V gene (reference sequence). CDR3 residues: CASSAIDEAFF. The CDR3 DNA sequence: TGTGCCAGCAGCGCGATCGATGAAGCTTTCTTT. Filled out from reference TRBV7-9 and TRBJ1-1, the complete variable domain reads DTGVSQNPRHKITKRGQNVTFRCDPISEHNRLYWYRQTLGQGPEFLTYFQNEAQLEKSRLLSDRFSAERPKGSFSTLEIQRTEQGDSAMYLCASSAIDEAFFGQGTRLTVV.

The table lists this clonotype with many counts. The CDR3 DNA reads as TGCGCCAGCAGCCAAGCCGGAGCCGGCAATCAGCCCCAGCATTTT. Translated: CASSQAGAGNQPQHF. The J gene is TRBJ1-5, the V gene TRBV4-1, with D hard to call. The CDR3 contains 15 residues. Trimming took off 1 base at V and 2 bases at J, with 9 bases between the two ends. Germline V CDR1 and CDR2: MGHRA, YSYEKL.

The chain is built from TRBV27 and TRBJ2-7, with D perhaps matching TRBD1 or TRBD2 (5 bases each). The length of the CDR3 is 15 residues. The germline CDR1 and CDR2 sequences are MNHEY and SMNVEV (reference sequence). V was clipped by 3 bases and J by 5 bases, with 17 bases between them. The CDR3 here is CASSLTGPPIHEQYF. CDR3 DNA: TGTGCCAGCAGTTTGACGGGACCCCCAATCCACGAGCAGTACTTC.

The rearrangement links TRBV4-3 to TRBJ2-5, with a tentative D call TRBD2 (5 bases). The CDR3 runs to 15 residues. Germline CDR1 and CDR2: LGHNA and YSLEER. V lost 3 bases and J 0 bases, leaving 11 bases between the germline ends. The CDR3: CASSQDLMYQETQYF. The DNA for the CDR3 is TGCGCCAGCAGCCAGGACTTGATGTACCAAGAGACCCAGTACTTC.

V gene TRBV10-3 combines with J gene TRBJ2-1; 9 nucleotides line up with TRBD2. CDR3 length: 13 residues. CDR1 is ENHRY and CDR2 is SYGVKD in the germline V gene. V trimming: 11 bases; J trimming: 7 bases; junction bases outside the gene matches: 9. The CDR3 DNA reads TGTGCCGTAACGGCGGGAGGGCCGAATGAGCAGTTCTTC. This codes for CAVTAGGPNEQFF.

This clonotype has a handful of counts. The chain has TRBV20-1 and TRBJ2-1, with TRBD2 matching over 12 bases. J lost 1 base, V lost 4 bases, and 17 bases had no gene match. Germline V CDR1 and CDR2: DFQATT, SNEGSKA (reference sequence). The CDR3 is 20 amino acids. The CDR3 nucleotides read TGCAGTGCTATCCCGCTGACTAGCGGGGGATATTTGGGGTCCTACAATGAGCAGTTCTTC. This codes for CSAIPLTSGGYLGSYNEQFF.

The sample holds a few counts of this clonotype. The CDR3 protein is CASSYSGGLYNEQFF. The DNA for the CDR3 is TGTGCCAGCAGCTATAGCGGGGGGCTCTACAATGAGCAGTTCTTC. V is TRBV7-6 and J is TRBJ2-1; 10 bases agree with TRBD2. The CDR3 is made up of 15 amino acids. The junction had 3 bases not matched to a gene; V was cut back by 4 bases and J by 3 bases. The V gene's germline CDR1 is SGHVS and CDR2 FNYEAQ. The variable domain in full, completed from reference TRBV7-6 and TRBJ2-1, reads GAGVSQSPRYKVTKRGQDVALRCDPISGHVSLYWYRQALGQGPEFLTYFNYEAQQDKSGLPNDRFSAERPEGSISTLTIQRTEQRDSAMYRCASSYSGGLYNEQFFGPGTRLTVL.

The sample holds a few counts of this clonotype. The rearrangement links TRBV7-9 to TRBJ2-7; D perhaps matches TRBD2 (5 bases). The CDR3 runs to 15 residues. Germline CDR1 reads SEHNR; CDR2 reads FQNEAQ (reference sequence). Trimming stripped 1 base from V and 0 bases from J, with 10 bases between. This chain's CDR3 is CASSLVRTGSYEQYF. The CDR3 nucleotides read TGTGCCAGCAGCTTAGTCAGGACTGGCTCCTACGAGCAGTACTTC.

This clonotype was seen a few times. This chain connects TRBV20-1 to TRBJ2-7; 9 nucleotides agree with TRBD2. The junction had 1 base not matched to a gene; V was cut back by 0 bases and J by 4 bases. The V gene's germline CDR1 is DFQATT and CDR2 SNEGSKA (reference sequence). The CDR3 length is 13 residues. The CDR3 sequence is CSARDSGSYEQYF. In nucleotides, the CDR3 is TGCAGTGCTAGAGATAGCGGGAGTTACGAGCAGTACTTC.

J is TRBJ2-5 and V is TRBV5-5, with D possibly being TRBD2 (6 bases). The germline V gene has CDR1 SGHKS and CDR2 YYEKEE (reference sequence). The germline V and J ends were trimmed by 4 bases and 1 base, with 14 bases remaining between them. The CDR3 contains 15 residues. DNA of the CDR3: TGTGCCAGCAGCCTTTACGGGGACTCCCAAGAGACCCAGTACTTC. It codes for CASSLYGDSQETQYF.

The chain combines TRBV12-3 or TRBV12-4 with TRBJ2-5; D gene ambiguous. This CDR3 is built from 17 residues. The CDR3 DNA is TGTACCCGCTGTTACGCGTGGCCAGACGTATACCAAGAGACCCAGTACTTC. Its protein is CTRCYAWPDVYQETQYF.

The J gene is TRBJ1-6, the V gene TRBV18; D may be TRBD1 (5 bases). Trimming left V 0 bases short and J 7 bases short, with 13 bases between. This CDR3 is 16 amino acids long. CDR1 and CDR2 from the germline V gene are KGHSH and LQKENI. This CDR3 reads CASSPPEGSGNSPLHF. The DNA of the CDR3 is TGTGCCAGCTCACCACCTGAGGGGTCGGGGAATTCACCCCTCCACTTT.

The chain joins TRBV6-1 to TRBJ2-2, with D possibly being TRBD1 (6 bases). The CDR3 is 18 amino acids. The germline CDR1 and CDR2 sequences are MNHNS and SASEGT. Trimming cost V 6 bases and J 6 bases, with 26 bases left between them. CDR3: CASRLQGWRQGNAGELFF. The CDR3 bases are TGTGCCAGCAGACTACAAGGCTGGCGTCAGGGGAATGCCGGGGAGCTGTTTTTT.

V and J are TRBV9 and TRBJ2-7, with 13 bases that match TRBD2. V was clipped by 0 bases and J by 6 bases; unmatched bases: 3. In germline, CDR1 is SGDLS, CDR2 YYNGEE. The CDR3 length is 15 residues. In nucleotides, the CDR3 is TGTGCCAGCAGCGTAGGGACTAGCGGGGGTAGCGAGCAGTACTTC. It encodes CASSVGTSGGSEQYF.

This clonotype was observed at least ten times. V gene TRBV4-2 combines with J gene TRBJ2-5; 9 bases are a match to TRBD2. Germline loops: CDR1 LGHNA, CDR2 YNFKEQ. Trimming removed 3 bases from V and 2 bases from J; junction bases left unmatched: 4. The CDR3 extends over 15 amino acids. Here the CDR3 reads CASSQRAGGQETQYF. The CDR3 region has the DNA TGTGCCAGCAGCCAGAGAGCGGGGGGACAAGAGACCCAGTACTTC.

J is TRBJ2-7 and V is TRBV4-1; 7 nucleotides agree with TRBD1. The junction had 5 bases not matched to a gene; V was cut back by 1 base and J by 2 bases. This CDR3 has 15 amino acids. Germline assignment: CDR1 MGHRA and CDR2 YSYEKL. The CDR3 DNA is TGCGCCAGCAGCCAAGCGACCGGGACAGCCTACGAGCAGTACTTC. Translated: CASSQATGTAYEQYF.

In this sample, this clonotype turned up many times. The chain combines TRBV20-1 with TRBJ2-7; D is uncertain. The CDR3 loop spans 15 amino acids. The germline V gene has CDR1 DFQATT and CDR2 SNEGSKA (reference sequence). V gave up 0 bases and J gave up 4 bases, with 16 bases separating them. The chain's CDR3 is CSARDVQSFVYEQYF. In DNA, the CDR3 is TGCAGTGCTAGAGATGTCCAGTCCTTTGTGTACGAGCAGTACTTC.

The V gene is TRBV7-2, the J gene TRBJ2-3; D uncertain. Trimming removed 5 bases from V and 15 bases from J, with 24 bases in between. CDR1 SGHTA and CDR2 FQGNSA come from the germline V gene. The CDR3 is 14 residues long. The CDR3 nucleotides read TGTGCCAGCAGCGCCAGTTTGTTCGGCATCGATTTATATTTT. Protein: CASSASLFGIDLYF.

The chain has TRBV4-1 and TRBJ2-2, with a possible D match to TRBD1 (6 bases). Germline-derived CDR1 and CDR2 are MGHRA and YSYEKL. CDR3 length: 16 amino acids. Trimming took 4 bases from V and 0 from J, leaving 12 bases between them. Written as DNA, the CDR3 is TGCGCCAGCAGCCTAGTGGACAGAGCGAACACCGGGGAGCTGTTTTTT. Residues: CASSLVDRANTGELFF.

The chain links TRBV15 to TRBJ1-1, with 8 bases lining up with TRBD1. Germline assignment: CDR1 LNHNV and CDR2 YYDKDF (reference sequence). The V segment lost 5 bases and the J segment 5 bases; nucleotides outside the gene matches: 10. This CDR3 comprises 15 residues. CDR3 sequence: CATSSTWTGRTEAFF. For the CDR3, the DNA is TGTGCCACCAGCTCGACCTGGACAGGGCGGACTGAAGCTTTCTTT.

This clonotype was found many times. The chain uses TRBV5-6 and TRBJ2-3; D call uncertain. Trimming took 0 bases from V and 6 from J, leaving 5 bases between them. The CDR3 contains 12 residues. In germline, CDR1 is SGHDT, CDR2 YYEEEE. DNA of the CDR3: TGTGCCAGCAGCTTGGCCTCTGATACGCAGTATTTT. This encodes CASSLASDTQYF.

This clonotype was observed many times. The CDR3 reads CSARPSTGSAYEQYF. As DNA, the CDR3 is TGCAGTGCTAGACCCTCGACAGGGAGTGCCTACGAGCAGTACTTC. This chain joins TRBV20-1 and TRBJ2-7; 7 bases match TRBD1. The CDR3 is 15 residues long. The junction had 9 bases not matched to a gene; V was cut back by 2 bases and J by 2 bases. Germline-derived CDR1 and CDR2 are DFQATT and SNEGSKA (reference sequence).